The 3 T cell receptor beta chains given below trace back to one sample, sequenced in a study of T cell changes during pregnancy in multiple sclerosis. Clones were sequenced by immunoSEQ multiplex PCR, and TCRdb holds only the in-frame ones, with some missing. The sample lists about 53,000 clones; nearly 95% were seen once. Sequenced material: CD4+ T cells from peripheral blood mononuclear cells, taken in the third trimester of pregnancy. Receptors originate from a female donor with multiple sclerosis, enrolled in a pregnancy study.

The J gene is TRBJ2-3, the V gene TRBV5-1; weak D call: TRBD1 (5 bases). With 0 bases removed from V and 1 base from J, the gap between germline ends came to 9 bases. The CDR3 spans 15 residues. Germline values: CDR1 SGHRS, CDR2 YFSETQ. CDR3 bases: TGCGCCAGCAGCTTGGGGACATCGGGCACAGATACGCAGTATTTT. Its protein product is CASSLGTSGTDTQYF.

The chain couples TRBV5-1 to TRBJ2-7; 8 bases are shared with TRBD1. Trimming at V came to 0 bases and at J to 5 bases, leaving 7 bases not matched to a gene. Germline values: CDR1 SGHRS, CDR2 YFSETQ. CDR3 length: 15 amino acids. CDR3 residues: CASSLEPGGRDEQYF. In nucleotides, the CDR3 is TGCGCCAGCAGCTTGGAGCCAGGGGGCCGGGACGAGCAGTACTTC.

The chain uses TRBV5-1 and TRBJ2-1; D ambiguous. From germline, CDR1 is SGHRS and CDR2 YFSETQ. V lost 0 bases, J lost 0 bases, and 7 bases lay in between. The CDR3 is made up of 15 amino acids. CDR3 nucleotide sequence: TGCGCCAGCAGCTTGGAAGCTAGCTCCTACAATGAGCAGTTCTTC. Protein product: CASSLEASSYNEQFF. Combining the CDR3 with reference TRBV5-1 and TRBJ2-1 gives the whole variable domain KAGVTQTPRYLIKTRGQQVTLSCSPISGHRSVSWYQQTPGQGLQFLFEYFSETQRNKGNFPGRFSGRQFSNSRSEMNVSTLELGDSALYLCASSLEASSYNEQFFGPGTRLTVL.